The 10 T cell receptor beta chains listed next were all sequenced from one sample in a study of CD8+CD57+ T cells in acquired aplastic anemia. Individuals selected for sequencing had exhibited CD8+CD57+ cell expansion on flow cytometry. Genomic DNA served as template for TCR beta VDJ and CDR3 profiling. TCRdb ran MiXCR on the reads and lists one entry per CDR3 protein. The data show 150,000 to 170,000 distinct CDR3 sequences, about 52% seen once. The sample comprised sorted CD4+, CD8+, or CD8+CD57+ T cells (not recorded which) from PBMCs. All receptors come from a human donor with aplastic anemia.

The chain uses TRBV10-1 and TRBJ2-1; D is unclear. The germline CDR1 and CDR2 sequences are WNHNN and SYGVQD (reference sequence). Trimming cost V 4 bases and J 0 bases, with 10 bases left between them. CDR3 length equals 15 residues. The CDR3, as DNA: TGCGCCAGCAGTGGGGGATCGGGCTCCTACAATGAGCAGTTCTTC. Translated, it gives CASSGGSGSYNEQFF.

The rearrangement links TRBV20-1 to TRBJ2-5; TRBD2 is a possible D gene (7 bases). The CDR3 loop spans 12 amino acids. V was shortened by 2 bases and J by 8 bases, with 12 bases between the two germline ends. Per germline, CDR1 DFQATT and CDR2 SNEGSKA (reference sequence). CDR3 nucleotides: TGCAGTGCTAGACCCGGGGGGCAAACCCAGTACTTC. Its protein product is CSARPGGQTQYF.

On this clonotype itself: An end of the junction does not agree with germline; a read error may underlie this. The chain carries TRBV20-1 and TRBJ2-6; a possible D gene is TRBD1 (6 bases). Germline V CDR1 and CDR2: DFQATT, SNEGSKA (reference sequence). There are 12 residues in the CDR3. As DNA, the CDR3 is TGCAGTGCTAGTGAACAGGGCGAAAATGAAGCTTTC. Amino acids: CSASEQGENEAF.

This clonotype was picked up many times. The J gene is TRBJ2-5, the V gene TRBV6-1; the match to TRBD1 covers 7 bases. Germline trimming cut 5 bases from V and 2 bases from J; bases unmatched to any gene: 8. CDR3 length: 15 amino acids. Germline-derived CDR1 and CDR2 are MNHNS and SASEGT. The CDR3, as DNA: TGTGCCAGCAGTCCTACCCTGGGACAGCAAGAGACCCAGTACTTC. As protein: CASSPTLGQQETQYF.

This clonotype occurred many times. The CDR3 loop is CASSSGTGGFYEQYF. The CDR3 DNA reads TGTGCCAGCAGCTCCGGGACAGGGGGCTTCTACGAGCAGTACTTC. The chain carries TRBV9 and TRBJ2-7, with 12 bases aligning to TRBD1. Germline trimming cut 4 bases from V and 3 bases from J; bases unmatched to any gene: 5. Germline lookup yields CDR1 SGDLS and CDR2 YYNGEE. CDR3 length equals 15 residues.

This sequence joins TRBV25-1 and TRBJ2-1; D gene uncertain. The CDR3 contains 13 residues. V was pared by 5 bases and J by 6 bases, with 11 bases between. Germline V lookup: CDR1 MGHDK, CDR2 SYGVNS. The CDR3 sequence is CASSPQDLNEQFF. The CDR3 coding sequence is TGTGCCAGCAGTCCGCAGGACCTCAATGAGCAGTTCTTC.

This clonotype has ten or more counts. This chain connects TRBV4-1 to TRBJ2-3, with 7 bases aligning to TRBD2. V gave up 0 bases and J gave up 0 bases; unmatched junction bases: 6. This CDR3 is 17 amino acids long. CDR1 is MGHRA and CDR2 is YSYEKL in the germline V gene. The CDR3 coding sequence is TGCGCCAGCAGCCAAGATGGGAGCGGGATTAGCACAGATACGCAGTATTTT. Translating it yields CASSQDGSGISTDTQYF.

The chain combines TRBV25-1 with TRBJ2-1, with D perhaps matching TRBD2 (5 bases). The CDR3 consists of 17 residues. The germline V and J ends were trimmed by 3 bases and 2 bases, with 17 bases remaining between them. Germline assignment: CDR1 MGHDK and CDR2 SYGVNS. CDR3 nucleotides: TGTGCCAGCAGTGAGGGTGCGGACTCCATCCCCTACAATGAGCAGTTCTTC. Protein: CASSEGADSIPYNEQFF.

On this clonotype: A junction boundary mismatches the germline segment, possibly from a read error. The chain joins TRBV24-1 to TRBJ2-7; possible D gene TRBD1, 6 bases. The germline gives CDR1 KGHDR, CDR2 SFDVKD. The CDR3 covers 13 residues. In nucleotides, the CDR3 is TGTGCCACCAGTGATTTAGGGGGTCTCGAGCAGCACTTC. Protein product: CATSDLGGLEQHF.

This clonotype was found a few times. The genes are TRBV11-1 and TRBJ1-4; 8 positions agree with TRBD1. The CDR3 extends over 17 amino acids. Unmatched junction bases numbered 7, after V lost 1 base and J lost 3 bases. The germline gives CDR1 SGHAT, CDR2 FQDESV (reference sequence). CDR3 sequence reads: CASSLGTQGAANEKLFF. The CDR3 nucleotides read TGTGCCAGCAGCTTAGGAACCCAGGGGGCGGCTAATGAAAAACTGTTTTTT.